The 32 T cell receptor beta chains reported below all come from one sample, sequenced in a study of blood T cell repertoires in COVID-19. Clones were sequenced by immunoSEQ multiplex PCR, and TCRdb holds only the in-frame ones, with some missing. Seen here are about 250,000 clones, 85% to 90% observed once, and the top ten hold 0.75% to 1%. The material sequenced was peripheral blood. These receptors were taken from a woman in her thirties or forties who had recovered from COVID-19.

This clone was found a few times. The chain carries TRBV19 and TRBJ1-5, with D perhaps TRBD1 (5 bases). Germline V gives CDR1 LNHDA, CDR2 SQIVND (reference sequence). The ends were cut back, 4 bases at V and 7 bases at J, with 14 bases in the middle. The CDR3 sequence is 14 residues long. The CDR3 DNA reads as TGTGCCAGTAGTAACGGAGGGGAAGGCCAGCCCCAGCATTTT. Amino acid sequence: CASSNGGEGQPQHF.

V usage is TRBV7-3 and J usage is TRBJ2-1, with 8 bases that match TRBD1. V lost 4 bases and J lost 6; bases outside the gene matches: 5. Germline CDR1 and CDR2: SGHTA and FQGTGA. CDR3 length equals 14 residues. The CDR3 sequence: CASSSGQGANEQFF. CDR3 coding DNA: TGTGCCAGCAGCTCCGGACAGGGTGCCAATGAGCAGTTCTTC.

The chain employs TRBV30 and TRBJ1-3; unclear D gene. Germline CDR1 is GTSNPN and CDR2 is SVGIG (reference sequence). This CDR3 is built from 13 residues. V gave up 4 bases and J gave up 3 bases, with 10 bases separating them. Here the CDR3 reads CAWTPTNGNTIYF. CDR3 bases: TGTGCCTGGACCCCTACTAATGGAAACACCATATATTTT. Combining the CDR3 with reference TRBV30 and TRBJ1-3 gives the whole variable domain SQTIHQWPATLVQPVGSPLSLECTVEGTSNPNLYWYRQAAGRGLQLLFYSVGIGQISSEVPQNLSASRPQDRQFILSSKKLLLSDSGFYLCAWTPTNGNTIYFGEGSWLTVV.

This clone was recorded only once. The chain employs TRBV2 and TRBJ2-7, with D perhaps TRBD1 (6 bases). The CDR3 is 12 amino acids. The V end was cut by 6 bases, the J end by 2 bases, with 8 bases between. Per the germline V gene, CDR1 is SNHLY and CDR2 is FYNNEI. The CDR3 region has the DNA TGTGCCAGCAGGGACAGACCCTACGAGCAGTACTTC. It is translated as CASRDRPYEQYF.

This clone was detected once. The chain recombines TRBV12-3 or TRBV12-4 with TRBJ2-1; no clear D gene. The CDR3 length is 12 residues. Trimming shortened V by 5 bases and J by 9 bases, and 11 bases separated the two germline ends. The CDR3 DNA sequence: TGTGCCAGCAGTGCCAACATTCGTGAGCAGTTCTTC. As protein: CASSANIREQFF.

The J gene is TRBJ1-1, the V gene TRBV30; D possibly corresponds to TRBD1 (6 bases). Germline-derived CDR1 and CDR2 are GTSNPN and SVGIG (reference sequence). The CDR3 totals 11 residues. V was pared by 2 bases and J by 12 bases, with 13 bases between. This CDR3 is CAWSPRDTTFF. CDR3 nucleotides: TGTGCCTGGAGTCCCAGGGACACGACTTTCTTT. The complete variable domain, with remaining parts taken from reference TRBV30 and TRBJ1-1, reads SQTIHQWPATLVQPVGSPLSLECTVEGTSNPNLYWYRQAAGRGLQLLFYSVGIGQISSEVPQNLSASRPQDRQFILSSKKLLLSDSGFYLCAWSPRDTTFFGQGTRLTVV.

This chain uses TRBV25-1 with TRBJ1-2; D ambiguous. Trimming cost V 8 bases and J 4 bases, with 5 bases left between them. CDR3 length: 10 amino acids. Germline V gene data show CDR1 as MGHDK and CDR2 as SYGVNS. The CDR3 region has the DNA TGTGCCAGCTACAGCTATGGCTACACCTTC. Protein sequence: CASYSYGYTF.

The chain links TRBV10-3 to TRBJ1-1, with 8 bases fitting TRBD1. The CDR3 is made up of 14 amino acids. CDR1 is ENHRY, CDR2 SYGVKD, per germline. J lost 1 base, V lost 5 bases, and 3 bases had no gene match. The CDR3 coding sequence is TGTGCCATCAGTCACAGGGGGGGGAACACTGAAGCTTTCTTT. Its translation: CAISHRGGNTEAFF.

The chain is built from TRBV25-1 and TRBJ2-7; 9 positions agree with TRBD1. The length of the CDR3 is 13 residues. V lost 8 bases to trimming and J lost 3 bases; unmatched junction nucleotides: 5. The germline V gene encodes CDR1 MGHDK and CDR2 SYGVNS. CDR3 bases: TGTGCCAGCGGACAGGGGTTGATCTACGAGCAGTACTTC. It encodes CASGQGLIYEQYF.

The rearrangement joins TRBV25-1 to TRBJ1-1, with D possibly TRBD1 on 6 matching bases. This CDR3 is built from 15 residues. Germline V gives CDR1 MGHDK, CDR2 SYGVNS. The V gene lost 2 bases and the J gene lost 1 base, with 11 bases spanning the gap. The CDR3 sequence is CASSEPTGKNTEAFF. CDR3 nucleotides: TGTGCCAGCAGTGAACCGACAGGAAAGAACACTGAAGCTTTCTTT.

This rearrangement joins TRBV5-1 to TRBJ1-6, with D uncertain. The CDR3 has 14 residues. With 4 bases removed from V and 8 bases from J, the gap between germline ends came to 13 bases. Germline values: CDR1 SGHRS, CDR2 YFSETQ. The CDR3 loop is CASSRTDGDSPLHF. The CDR3 DNA is TGCGCCAGCAGCCGGACGGACGGGGATTCACCCCTCCACTTT. The variable domain in full, completed from reference TRBV5-1 and TRBJ1-6, reads KAGVTQTPRYLIKTRGQQVTLSCSPISGHRSVSWYQQTPGQGLQFLFEYFSETQRNKGNFPGRFSGRQFSNSRSEMNVSTLELGDSALYLCASSRTDGDSPLHFGNGTRLTVT.

This chain connects TRBV5-5 to TRBJ2-3; 8 bases are a match to TRBD2. CDR1 and CDR2 (germline): SGHKS, YYEKEE (reference sequence). CDR3 length equals 15 residues. V dropped 0 bases and J dropped 4; count of bases not matched to a gene: 4. The CDR3 loop is CASSLGLAGSDTQYF. The CDR3 DNA follows: TGTGCCAGCAGCTTGGGGCTAGCGGGTTCAGATACGCAGTATTTT.

This rearrangement joins TRBV3-1 (or the pseudogene TRBV3-2) to TRBJ1-2; D unresolved. The CDR3 totals 16 residues. CDR1 and CDR2 from the germline V gene are LGHDT and YNNKEL (reference sequence). Deletions cut 2 bases from V and 7 bases from J, with 20 bases between. The CDR3 sequence: CASSQRGIGYRAGYTF. In DNA form, the CDR3 reads TGTGCCAGCAGCCAACGAGGGATAGGGTATAGAGCTGGCTACACCTTC.

This clone was seen only a few times. The J gene is TRBJ2-7, the V gene TRBV29-1; 14 bases align to TRBD2. The CDR3 totals 15 residues. Germline V lookup: CDR1 SQVTM, CDR2 ANQGSEA. Trimming removed 7 bases from V and 4 bases from J; junction bases left unmatched: 9. The CDR3: CSASGTSGSGYEQYF. The CDR3, as DNA: TGCAGCGCTTCCGGGACTAGCGGGAGTGGGTACGAGCAGTACTTC.

This sequence joins TRBV6-5 and TRBJ1-1; maybe TRBD1 (6 bases). The V and J ends lost 4 bases and 8 bases respectively, with 14 bases between them. Germline V gene sequence: CDR1 MNHEY, CDR2 SVGAGI. The CDR3 length is 13 residues. Written as DNA, the CDR3 is TGTGCCAGCAGTTGGGGAGGGGGTGCCGAAGCTTTCTTT. The encoded protein is CASSWGGGAEAFF.

This clone has just one count. The chain joins TRBV6-5 to TRBJ2-5; possibly TRBD1 for D (5 bases). Between the trimmed V and J ends, which lost 6 bases and 4 bases, there was a span of 12 bases. The CDR3 spans 13 residues. The germline V gene encodes CDR1 MNHEY and CDR2 SVGAGI. In DNA form, the CDR3 reads TGTGCCAGCAGAATGACAGTACGAGAGACCCAGTACTTC. Its protein product is CASRMTVRETQYF.

This chain uses TRBV9 with TRBJ2-2; weak D call: TRBD2 (6 bases). Trimming removed 7 bases at V and 1 base at J, with 8 bases between. The CDR3 covers 13 residues. CDR1 SGDLS and CDR2 YYNGEE come from the germline V gene. The CDR3: CASRDLNTGELFF. The CDR3 DNA sequence: TGTGCCAGCCGGGACTTGAACACCGGGGAGCTGTTTTTT.

A single count supports this clone. V is TRBV5-1 and J is TRBJ1-3; D is unresolved. Germline values: CDR1 SGHRS, CDR2 YFSETQ. V lost 4 bases, J lost 0 bases, and 11 bases lay in between. This CDR3 comprises 15 residues. CDR3 region: CASSPRTSSGNTIYF. CDR3 bases: TGCGCCAGCAGCCCTCGTACCAGCTCTGGAAACACCATATATTTT.

The V and J genes are TRBV11-3 and TRBJ2-7, with D possibly being TRBD1 (5 bases). Trimming stripped 2 bases from V and 9 bases from J, with 14 bases between. The CDR3 has 13 amino acids. Germline assignment: CDR1 SGHNT and CDR2 YENEEA. CDR3 coding DNA: TGTGCCAGCAGCTTACCCGACAGCCCCCGGCAGTACTTC. Its translation: CASSLPDSPRQYF.

The sample holds one count of this clone. V is TRBV27 and J is TRBJ1-1; possible D gene TRBD1, 6 bases. Per germline, CDR1 MNHEY and CDR2 SMNVEV (reference sequence). This CDR3 region has 14 residues. With 1 base removed from V and 5 bases from J, the gap between germline ends came to 11 bases. CDR3 nucleotides: TGTGCCAGCAGTTTATACAGGGTGGGGACTGAAGCTTTCTTT. It encodes CASSLYRVGTEAFF.

The rearrangement links TRBV27 to TRBJ2-7; the D gene is possibly TRBD2 (6 bases). V gave up 5 bases and J gave up 0 bases, with 14 bases separating them. Germline CDR1 and CDR2: MNHEY and SMNVEV (reference sequence). The CDR3 covers 15 residues. CDR3 DNA: TGTGCCAGCAGTCCCCCGGGACTCCCCTCCTACGAGCAGTACTTC. Its protein is CASSPPGLPSYEQYF.

The DNA for the CDR3 is TGTGCCACCCACTTGCGGAACACCGGGGAGCTGTTTTTT. Translation gives CATHLRNTGELFF. V and J are TRBV15 and TRBJ2-2; no firm D call. The germline gives CDR1 LNHNV, CDR2 YYDKDF (reference sequence). The CDR3 loop spans 13 amino acids. V gave up 8 bases and J gave up 1 base, with 8 bases separating them.

V usage is TRBV6-1 and J usage is TRBJ2-7; 7 positions agree with TRBD2. V lost 4 bases, J lost 6 bases, and 18 bases stayed unmatched. Germline loops: CDR1 MNHNS, CDR2 SASEGT. The CDR3 covers 17 residues. The CDR3 region is CASSVGGSGGGTSEQYF. DNA for the CDR3: TGTGCCAGCAGTGTGGGCGGGAGCGGCGGGGGAACTAGCGAGCAGTACTTC.

The CDR3 bases are TGCGCCAGCAGCCGGACAGGGGGTCATGCGGCTTTCTTT. Its protein product is CASSRTGGHAAFF. This chain connects TRBV10-1 to TRBJ1-1, with 10 bases aligning to TRBD1. Trimming removed 6 bases from V and 11 bases from J; junction bases left unmatched: 9. Germline lookup yields CDR1 WNHNN and CDR2 SYGVQD (reference sequence). The CDR3 length is 13 residues.

This clone appeared once. The chain carries TRBV11-3 and TRBJ2-6, with TRBD1 identical over 8 bases. Trimming at V came to 1 base and at J to 8 bases, leaving 7 bases not matched to a gene. Per the germline V gene, CDR1 is SGHNT and CDR2 is YENEEA. This CDR3 region has 16 residues. The CDR3 DNA reads as TGTGCCAGCAGCTTAGGGGGGCAGGGGGCGACCAACGTCCTGACTTTC. Residues: CASSLGGQGATNVLTF.

This chain links TRBV7-9 with TRBJ1-2, with 11 bases aligning to TRBD1. With 5 bases clipped from V and 2 bases from J, the junction kept 7 bases outside the gene matches. From germline, CDR1 is SEHNR and CDR2 FQNEAQ (reference sequence). There are 16 residues in the CDR3. CDR3 sequence: CASSPPGDRGNYGYTF. CDR3 DNA sequence: TGTGCCAGCAGCCCTCCTGGGGACAGGGGGAACTATGGCTACACCTTC.

The genes are TRBV3-1 (or the pseudogene TRBV3-2) and TRBJ1-1; TRBD1 agrees at 7 bases. Per germline, CDR1 LGHDT and CDR2 YNNKEL (reference sequence). V was clipped by 6 bases and J by 9 bases; unmatched bases: 13. This CDR3 is built from 14 residues. The DNA of the CDR3 is TGTGCCAGCAGGACAGGGACACCAGGGAGGAAAGCTTTCTTT. It specifies CASRTGTPGRKAFF.

The chain joins TRBV7-8 to TRBJ2-1, with TRBD1 identical over 9 bases. J was trimmed by 7 bases and V by 5 bases; bases with no gene match: 9. Germline V gene data show CDR1 as SGHVS and CDR2 as FQNEAQ. This CDR3 has 15 amino acids. CDR3: CASSGNRGPGNEQFF. Written as DNA, the CDR3 is TGTGCCAGCAGCGGTAACAGGGGGCCGGGGAATGAGCAGTTCTTC.

This clone showed up just a few times. V gene TRBV10-2 combines with J gene TRBJ1-5; D is undetermined. Germline V gene data show CDR1 as WSHSY and CDR2 as SAAADI. CDR3 length equals 12 residues. V was shortened by 7 bases and J by 5 bases, with 9 bases between the two germline ends. The CDR3 region has the DNA TGCGCCAGCAATGACCAGGATCAGCCCCAGCATTTT. Encoded protein: CASNDQDQPQHF.

This clone was seen more than once but under ten times. In DNA form, the CDR3 reads TGTGCCAGCAGTCAGCGGCCAAGCACAGATACGCAGTATTTT. Amino acid sequence: CASSQRPSTDTQYF. The genes are TRBV27 and TRBJ2-3, with D perhaps TRBD2 (5 bases). The V end was cut by 5 bases, the J end by 0 bases, with 9 bases between. This CDR3 contains 14 residues. In germline, CDR1 is MNHEY, CDR2 SMNVEV (reference sequence).

The rearrangement uses TRBV30 and TRBJ2-6; maybe TRBD1 (6 bases). In germline, CDR1 is GTSNPN, CDR2 SVGIG (reference sequence). Deletions cut 0 bases from V and 2 bases from J, with 20 bases between. This CDR3 comprises 19 residues. The CDR3 DNA follows: TGTGCCTGGAGTGTACTAGGCAGGGGCGGCCGAACTGGGGCCAACGTCCTGACTTTC. It encodes CAWSVLGRGGRTGANVLTF. Together with reference TRBV30 and TRBJ2-6, the CDR3 gives the full variable domain: SQTIHQWPATLVQPVGSPLSLECTVEGTSNPNLYWYRQAAGRGLQLLFYSVGIGQISSEVPQNLSASRPQDRQFILSSKKLLLSDSGFYLCAWSVLGRGGRTGANVLTFGAGSRLTVL.

This clone has a handful of counts. The V call is TRBV7-2, the J call TRBJ2-7; no firm D call. The CDR3 consists of 12 residues. The germline gives CDR1 SGHTA, CDR2 FQGNSA. Trimming shortened V by 6 bases and J by 4 bases, and 10 bases separated the two germline ends. Here the CDR3 DNA reads TGTGCCAGCAGTTCCAGCGAATACGAGCAGTACTTC. Amino acid sequence: CASSSSEYEQYF.